These T cell receptor beta chains were read from a single sample in a study of blood T cell repertoires in COVID-19. Profiled with immunoSEQ multiplex PCR; TCRdb holds only in-frame clones, not every one. The sample includes about 98,000 clones, around 90% of them seen just once. Input material: peripheral blood. Receptors were obtained from a man over 45 with active COVID-19. CDR3s include the opening cysteine and the closing phenylalanine or tryptophan. Fields, in order: clone size, D gene, V gene, J gene, CDR3 protein, CDR3 DNA. The D gene is left open where the match is weak. Not every row has a clone size; where given, it reads once, few, many or a size class.

clone size: .; D gene: TRBD1; V gene: TRBV2; J gene: TRBJ1-1; CDR3 protein: CASRLGQGVPEAFF; CDR3 DNA: TGTGCCAGCAGGCTCGGACAGGGGGTCCCTGAAGCTTTCTTT
clone size: .; D gene: .; V gene: TRBV21-1; J gene: TRBJ1-2; CDR3 protein: CASSKGDRGEGYTF; CDR3 DNA: TGTGCCAGCAGCAAAGGGGATAGGGGTGAAGGCTACACCTTC
clone size: .; D gene: .; V gene: TRBV12-3/TRBV12-4; J gene: TRBJ2-7; CDR3 protein: CASSPGIREQYF; CDR3 DNA: TGTGCCAGCAGTCCCGGGATTCGCGAGCAGTACTTC
clone size: .; D gene: .; V gene: TRBV2; J gene: TRBJ1-5; CDR3 protein: CASSAGNSNQPQHF; CDR3 DNA: TGTGCCAGCAGTGCAGGGAATAGCAATCAGCCCCAGCATTTT
clone size: .; D gene: TRBD1; V gene: TRBV20-1; J gene: TRBJ1-2; CDR3 protein: CSATGPYGYTF; CDR3 DNA: TGCAGCGCGACAGGGCCCTATGGCTACACCTTC
clone size: .; D gene: TRBD1; V gene: TRBV5-1; J gene: TRBJ2-2; CDR3 protein: CASSLGTGFLSGELFF; CDR3 DNA: TGCGCCAGCAGCTTGGGGACAGGGTTTTTATCCGGGGAGCTGTTTTTT
clone size: once; D gene: .; V gene: TRBV5-1; J gene: TRBJ2-2; CDR3 protein: CASSADTTGSGELFF; CDR3 DNA: TGCGCCAGCAGCGCCGACACTACAGGGTCCGGGGAGCTGTTTTTT
clone size: .; D gene: TRBD2; V gene: TRBV7-9; J gene: TRBJ2-7; CDR3 protein: CASSPGTSGNEQYF; CDR3 DNA: TGTGCCAGCAGCCCCGGGACTAGCGGCAACGAGCAGTACTTC
clone size: .; D gene: TRBD1; V gene: TRBV4-1; J gene: TRBJ1-2; CDR3 protein: CASSQNDRGPNYGYTF; CDR3 DNA: TGCGCCAGCAGCCAAAATGACAGGGGGCCCAACTATGGCTACACCTTC
clone size: .; D gene: TRBD2; V gene: TRBV5-1; J gene: TRBJ2-5; CDR3 protein: CASSRGLRETQYF; CDR3 DNA: TGCGCCAGCAGCCGGGGACTACGTGAGACCCAGTACTTC
clone size: .; D gene: .; V gene: TRBV4-1; J gene: TRBJ1-2; CDR3 protein: CASSQGEGDYGYTF; CDR3 DNA: TGCGCCAGCAGCCAAGGGGAGGGAGACTATGGCTACACCTTC
clone size: once; D gene: .; V gene: TRBV14; J gene: TRBJ1-3; CDR3 protein: CASSQSPGNTIYF; CDR3 DNA: TGTGCCAGCAGCCAATCCCCGGGAAACACCATATATTTT
clone size: .; D gene: .; V gene: TRBV12-3/TRBV12-4; J gene: TRBJ1-1; CDR3 protein: CASSFPRGTEAFF; CDR3 DNA: TGTGCCAGCAGTTTTCCCAGGGGAACTGAAGCTTTCTTT
clone size: .; D gene: .; V gene: TRBV4-1; J gene: TRBJ2-1; CDR3 protein: CASSLLGSSYNEQFF; CDR3 DNA: TGCGCCAGCAGCCTCTTGGGGAGCTCCTACAATGAGCAGTTCTTC
clone size: .; D gene: TRBD1; V gene: TRBV5-1; J gene: TRBJ1-6; CDR3 protein: CARSDRAGKSSPLHF; CDR3 DNA: TGCGCCAGGTCGGACAGGGCTGGAAAAAGTTCACCCCTCCACTTT
clone size: .; D gene: .; V gene: TRBV4-3; J gene: TRBJ2-7; CDR3 protein: CASSQDGTRSYEQYF; CDR3 DNA: TGCGCCAGCAGCCAGGACGGGACTCGTTCCTACGAGCAGTACTTC
clone size: .; D gene: TRBD2; V gene: TRBV10-3; J gene: TRBJ2-1; CDR3 protein: CAIAGAGGRDEQFF; CDR3 DNA: TGTGCCATTGCTGGAGCGGGGGGTAGAGATGAGCAGTTCTTC
clone size: .; D gene: TRBD1; V gene: TRBV19; J gene: TRBJ1-2; CDR3 protein: CASSDPGTGVSIHGYTF; CDR3 DNA: TGTGCCAGTAGTGACCCCGGGACAGGGGTTTCAATCCATGGCTACACCTTC
clone size: .; D gene: .; V gene: TRBV6-6; J gene: TRBJ1-5; CDR3 protein: CASSYSHGSNQPQHF; CDR3 DNA: TGTGCCAGCAGTTACTCGCACGGTAGCAATCAGCCCCAGCATTTT
clone size: .; D gene: .; V gene: TRBV3-1/TRBV3-2; J gene: TRBJ2-3; CDR3 protein: CASSSRGASTDTQYF; CDR3 DNA: TGTGCCAGCAGCAGTCGGGGGGCTAGCACAGATACGCAGTATTTT
clone size: .; D gene: .; V gene: TRBV3-1/TRBV3-2; J gene: TRBJ1-2; CDR3 protein: CASSQVRQTGGYTF; CDR3 DNA: TGTGCCAGCAGCCAAGTAAGACAGACCGGTGGCTACACCTTC
clone size: once; D gene: TRBD2; V gene: TRBV7-2; J gene: TRBJ2-3; CDR3 protein: CASSFGSASGESTQYF; CDR3 DNA: TGTGCCAGCAGCTTCGGTTCGGCTAGCGGGGAAAGTACGCAGTATTTT
clone size: .; D gene: .; V gene: TRBV11-2; J gene: TRBJ1-1; CDR3 protein: CASSLSHRMNTEAFF; CDR3 DNA: TGTGCCAGCAGCTTAAGTCACAGGATGAACACTGAAGCTTTCTTT
clone size: .; D gene: .; V gene: TRBV28; J gene: TRBJ2-3; CDR3 protein: CASSRTDTQYF; CDR3 DNA: TGTGCCAGCAGCCGGACAGATACGCAGTATTTT
clone size: .; D gene: .; V gene: TRBV27; J gene: TRBJ1-3; CDR3 protein: CASSIQGSGNTIYF; CDR3 DNA: TGTGCCAGCAGTATCCAGGGGTCTGGAAACACCATATATTTT